The TCR beta chain under discussion was sequenced for a study of cytomegalovirus exposure and HLA in healthy donors. Profiling relied on immunoSEQ multiplex PCR, and the TCRdb table lists in-frame clones only, not all of them. The sample has roughly 73,000 clones; 94% are singletons. The source is a man younger than 35 in good health and CMV-seropositive. Sequenced: PBMCs.

Here the CDR3 reads CASSLESAGGYTF. The CDR3 region has the DNA TGTGCCAGCAGCTTGGAGTCGGCGGGCGGCTACACCTTC. The chain links TRBV5-4 to TRBJ1-2; D is ambiguous. The CDR3 has 13 residues. Trimming left V 0 bases short and J 8 bases short, with 11 bases between. The germline V gene has CDR1 SGHNT and CDR2 YYREEE (reference sequence).